Described below is a single T cell receptor (beta chain) sequence and its context. Antigen unknown. The CDR3 has 15 amino acids. V shed 0 bases and J 5 bases; nucleotides not matched to a gene: 7. CDR1 SGHDT and CDR2 YYEEEE come from the germline V gene. The sample comes from a study of beta chain features in type 1 diabetes. Every isolated RNA sample was fully reverse transcribed, so sequencing captured expressed TCRB transcripts. Clones were sequenced by immunoSEQ multiplex PCR, and TCRdb holds only the in-frame ones, with some missing. The data hold around 250,000 clones, with over 11% observed a single time. Findings and caveats of the study: Researchers report that Type 1 diabetes patients had moderately but significantly shorter TCRB CDR3s across all four CD4+ subsets.

This clonotype originated in a man aged 25-45 years with type 1 diabetes. The chain combines TRBV5-6 with TRBJ1-2; 7 nucleotides agree with TRBD1. The material sequenced was naive CD4+ T cells from blood. The CDR3 DNA is TGTGCCAGCAGCTTGGACCTACAGGGGATATATGGCTACACCTTC. It yields the protein CASSLDLQGIYGYTF.